This TCR beta chain was recovered during a study of CD8 T cells in ankylosing spondylitis (dated by TCRdb to about 2017). Background for the entire study: T cell receptor beta repertoires were profiled in healthy donors and ankylosing spondylitis patients so that disease-linked TCR variants could be found. Samples of peripheral blood were taken, and for ankylosing spondylitis patients, synovial fluid was collected as well. The full study cohort comprised 20 to 25 ankylosing spondylitis patients and 85 to 120 healthy donors. Overall study results and their limits: Some motif variants were previously reported in synovial fluid and blood of reactive arthritis patients, suggesting common disease-initiation mechanisms. The disease-linked clones were reported to be significantly enriched in matched synovial fluid samples from ankylosing spondylitis patients. Blood from ankylosing spondylitis patients appeared to be characterized by a TCR beta motif made up of under ten highly homologous amino acid variants. In peripheral blood, the disease-linked clones were found at relatively low frequencies and had a CD8+ phenotype.

For sequencing, an Illumina HiSeq 2500 was employed. Quantitative 5'-RACE with molecular barcodes was used to prepare TCR beta libraries. For the original study's pipeline: A new computational method, built on a probabilistic model of VDJ rearrangement, was used to identify disease-linked TCR variants. Using fastp trimming at Q25 and MiXCR clonotype assembly, TCRdb reanalyzed the public sequencing data and kept in-frame beta chains. Rows with one shared CDR3 protein collapse into an entry with the most common genes and DNA. The V and J calls were not made by the authors but by TCRdb's processing. For this sample there are approximately 250,000 distinct CDR3 sequences; under 12% appear just once. Clones ranked in the top ten supply 2.6% of the sample. This clonotype has only a few counts. Which antigen it targets is not known. No much larger clone is present one base from it, and per-base qualities are unavailable.

CDR1 and CDR2 are drawn from the germline V gene (reference sequence): DFQATT, SNEGSKA. Including the terminal cysteine and phenylalanine, the CDR3 comprises 15 residues. Left in the record is the CDR3 DNA by itself, 45 bases read in frame from the first base. Trimming costs V 1 base and J 5 bases, and their ends lie 17 bases apart. The clonotype originates from a male donor with ankylosing spondylitis or in good health (not recorded which). Sequenced material: blood, either unsorted or a sorted T cell fraction (not recorded which). Here the chain combines TRBV20-1 and TRBJ2-5, with the D gene call left open. CDR3 reads: CSARGVGRPEETQYF. The sequence in DNA is TGCAGTGCTAGAGGTGTAGGAAGGCCCGAGGAGACCCAGTACTTC.